Given below is one T cell receptor beta chain in context. The germline V gene encodes CDR1 LGHDT and CDR2 YNNKEL (reference sequence). V trimming: 4 bases; J trimming: 1 base; junction bases outside the gene matches: 11. CDR3 length: 17 residues. This entry belongs to a study of blood T cell repertoires in COVID-19. Repertoires were generated with immunoSEQ multiplex PCR, while TCRdb's copy carries only in-frame clones and drops some. The table includes under 150,000 clones, 80% to 90% detected once. Sequencing used peripheral blood. The chain employs TRBV3-1 (or the pseudogene TRBV3-2) and TRBJ1-1; 8 nucleotides agree with TRBD1. This receptor was obtained from a man aged 40-50 years with acute or convalescent COVID-19. CDR3 DNA sequence: TGTGCCAGCAGCCGTGATGCCAGGGGGCGAGCGAACACTGAAGCTTTCTTT. This gives the protein CASSRDARGRANTEAFF.